This T cell receptor (beta chain) was identified in a study of response to subunit inactivated influenza vaccine. Notes on the study in general: Authors suggested that a seasonal influenza vaccination recruits few new T cells each time.

This clonotype has more than one count but fewer than ten. Its antigen remains unidentified. Germline-derived CDR1 and CDR2 are LGHNA and YSLEER. The length of the CDR3 is 12 residues. The germline V and J ends were trimmed by 3 bases and 4 bases, with 6 bases remaining between them. TCRdb re-derived calls from the RT-PCR reads in MiXCR, one entry per CDR3 protein. This sample has around 490,000 distinct CDR3 sequences, with roughly 8.2% found just once. This material consisted of PBMCs from blood, taken less than 30 months after vaccination. The rearrangement uses TRBV4-3 and TRBJ1-1; tentative D call: TRBD1 (5 bases). The TCR sequence derives from a man aged 50-75 years who received an inactivated influenza vaccine. In DNA form, the CDR3 reads TGCGCCAGCAGCCATGGGGCCACTGAAGCTTTCTTT. This sequence encodes CASSHGATEAFF.